The rows below give T cell receptor beta chains drawn from one sample of a study of T cells in Graves' hyperthyroidism and ophthalmopathy. Each CDR3 protein is one row after TCRdb ran MiXCR on the multiplex PCR reads. Counted here are over 400,000 distinct CDR3 sequences, under 15% occurring once; the ten biggest clones make up over 10%. Sequencing was performed on blood. Every receptor here comes from a man younger than 35 with Graves' ophthalmopathy. Each CDR3 is given with its conserved first and last residue. D genes are given only for firm matches. Size values are once, few and many counts, or a class for expanded clones, and some rows have none.

abundance: few
v_gene: TRBV5-5
j_gene: TRBJ1-6
d_gene: NA
CDR3nt: TGTGCCAGCAGCTACCTTAGGGCCGGGTTTAGCTCCTATAATTCACCCCTCCACTTT
CDR3aa: CASSYLRAGFSSYNSPLHF

abundance: many
v_gene: TRBV7-2
j_gene: TRBJ2-5
d_gene: NA
CDR3nt: TGTGCCAGCAGCCCATCGCCCGGGGGTAGGGAGACCCAGTACTTC
CDR3aa: CASSPSPGGRETQYF

abundance: NA
v_gene: TRBV15
j_gene: TRBJ1-3
d_gene: NA
CDR3nt: TGTGCCACCAGCAGAGATGCGAACTCTGGAAACACCATATATTTT
CDR3aa: CATSRDANSGNTIYF

abundance: few
v_gene: TRBV5-1
j_gene: TRBJ2-5
d_gene: TRBD2
CDR3nt: TGCGCCAGCAGCTTGGCAGCTAGCGGGTTCCAAGAGACCCAGTACTTC
CDR3aa: CASSLAASGFQETQYF

abundance: NA
v_gene: TRBV19
j_gene: TRBJ1-2
d_gene: TRBD1
CDR3nt: TGTGCCAGTAGTTGGACAGGTTCTAACTATGGCTACACCTTC
CDR3aa: CASSWTGSNYGYTF

abundance: few
v_gene: TRBV4-2
j_gene: TRBJ1-6
d_gene: NA
CDR3nt: TGTGCCAGCAGCCAAAATAAAGGTCGTCAAGATTCACCCCTCCACTTT
CDR3aa: CASSQNKGRQDSPLHF

abundance: NA
v_gene: TRBV6-1
j_gene: TRBJ1-1
d_gene: NA
CDR3nt: TGTGCCAGCATGGGGGACCGCAACACTGAAGCTTTCTTT
CDR3aa: CASMGDRNTEAFF

abundance: few
v_gene: TRBV7-9
j_gene: TRBJ2-3
d_gene: NA
CDR3nt: TGTGCCAGCAGCCCGCGGGGTAGCACAGATACGCAGTATTTT
CDR3aa: CASSPRGSTDTQYF

abundance: many
v_gene: TRBV2
j_gene: TRBJ1-1
d_gene: NA
CDR3nt: TGTGCCAGCAAGCCGACAGGTGGAGTCACTGAAGCTTTCTTT
CDR3aa: CASKPTGGVTEAFF

abundance: NA
v_gene: TRBV6-1
j_gene: TRBJ1-4
d_gene: NA
CDR3nt: TGTGCCAGCAGTCCTTCCTCGGGGGGCGAAAAACTGTTTTTT
CDR3aa: CASSPSSGGEKLFF

abundance: many
v_gene: TRBV29-1
j_gene: TRBJ2-1
d_gene: TRBD2
CDR3nt: TGCAGCGTTGAAGACCTAGCGGGGGTCTACAATGAGCAGTTCTTC
CDR3aa: CSVEDLAGVYNEQFF

abundance: NA
v_gene: TRBV10-2
j_gene: TRBJ1-1
d_gene: NA
CDR3nt: TGCGCCAGCAGTGACGGGGGGGAGAGGAACACTGAAGCTTTCTTT
CDR3aa: CASSDGGERNTEAFF

abundance: few
v_gene: TRBV20-1
j_gene: TRBJ1-1
d_gene: NA
CDR3nt: TGCAGTGCTAGGCATGGAGGGGGAGGAACTGAAGCTTTCTTT
CDR3aa: CSARHGGGGTEAFF

abundance: many
v_gene: TRBV7-9
j_gene: TRBJ1-4
d_gene: NA
CDR3nt: TGTGCCAGCAGCTTAGCGACAGCAACTAATGAAAAACTGTTTTTT
CDR3aa: CASSLATATNEKLFF

abundance: NA
v_gene: TRBV2
j_gene: TRBJ2-1
d_gene: NA
CDR3nt: TGTGCCAGCAACGCCCGACTATTATCCTGGGGGTTCTTC
CDR3aa: CASNARLLSWGFF

abundance: many
v_gene: TRBV27
j_gene: TRBJ1-1
d_gene: NA
CDR3nt: TGTGCCAGCAGACGAACAGGGTCGGTTTTTCATGGAGCTTTCTTT
CDR3aa: CASRRTGSVFHGAFF

abundance: many
v_gene: TRBV20-1
j_gene: TRBJ2-1
d_gene: NA
CDR3nt: TGCAGTGCCGACGCAACCGGGTTCCATGAGCAGTTCTTC
CDR3aa: CSADATGFHEQFF

abundance: few
v_gene: TRBV10-2
j_gene: TRBJ2-2
d_gene: TRBD2
CDR3nt: TGCGCCAGCAGGGGACTAGCGGGGGAACCGGGCACCGGGGAGCTGTTTTTT
CDR3aa: CASRGLAGEPGTGELFF

abundance: many
v_gene: TRBV5-1
j_gene: TRBJ2-1
d_gene: NA
CDR3nt: TGCGCCAGCAGCGCGAACGGACTACCCTCCAATGAGCAGTTCTTC
CDR3aa: CASSANGLPSNEQFF

abundance: few
v_gene: TRBV7-8
j_gene: TRBJ2-3
d_gene: TRBD2
CDR3nt: TGTGCCAGCACCTTTTGGGGCGGGGGGAGTAGCACAGATACGCAGTATTTT
CDR3aa: CASTFWGGGSSTDTQYF

abundance: few
v_gene: TRBV6-2/TRBV6-3
j_gene: TRBJ1-5
d_gene: NA
CDR3nt: TGTGCCAGCAGTTCCTACAACAATCAGCCCCAGCATTTT
CDR3aa: CASSSYNNQPQHF

abundance: NA
v_gene: TRBV19
j_gene: TRBJ2-7
d_gene: NA
CDR3nt: TGTGCCAGTAGTATTGTCGTCCACTCCTACGAGCAGTACTTC
CDR3aa: CASSIVVHSYEQYF

abundance: many
v_gene: TRBV2
j_gene: TRBJ2-4
d_gene: NA
CDR3nt: TGTGCCAGCAGTGACCCTAATTTGGCCAAAAACATTCAGTACTTC
CDR3aa: CASSDPNLAKNIQYF

abundance: many
v_gene: TRBV7-6
j_gene: TRBJ2-3
d_gene: TRBD2
CDR3nt: TGTGCCAGCAGTCCCTCCTTAGCGGGGAACACAGATACGCAGTATTTT
CDR3aa: CASSPSLAGNTDTQYF

abundance: many
v_gene: TRBV5-8
j_gene: TRBJ2-7
d_gene: NA
CDR3nt: TGTGCCAGCAGCTTGGTTCACTACGAGCAGTACTTC
CDR3aa: CASSLVHYEQYF

abundance: NA
v_gene: TRBV18
j_gene: TRBJ1-4
d_gene: TRBD1
CDR3nt: TGTGCCAGCTCACCGGCGTCGGGACAGGAAAAACTGTTTTTT
CDR3aa: CASSPASGQEKLFF

abundance: many
v_gene: TRBV20-1
j_gene: TRBJ2-5
d_gene: NA
CDR3nt: TGCAGTGCTAGAACCCGGGGGGCCCCGGGTGGAGAGACCCAGTACTTC
CDR3aa: CSARTRGAPGGETQYF

abundance: many
v_gene: TRBV3-1
j_gene: TRBJ2-7
d_gene: TRBD2
CDR3nt: TGTGCCAGCAGCATACGGACTAGCGGTACCTACGAGCAGTACTTC
CDR3aa: CASSIRTSGTYEQYF

abundance: few
v_gene: TRBV19
j_gene: TRBJ2-1
d_gene: NA
CDR3nt: TGTGCCAGTACCAAATTGGGGGGTTTTTACAATGAGCAGTTCTTC
CDR3aa: CASTKLGGFYNEQFF

abundance: many
v_gene: TRBV10-3
j_gene: TRBJ2-3
d_gene: NA
CDR3nt: TGTGCCATCAGTGAGTCGGAGGGATACACAGATACGCAGTATTTT
CDR3aa: CAISESEGYTDTQYF

abundance: many
v_gene: TRBV11-2
j_gene: TRBJ1-2
d_gene: NA
CDR3nt: TGTGCCAGCAGCTTAGAAATTTCAATGAGAGGGAACTATGGCTACACCTTC
CDR3aa: CASSLEISMRGNYGYTF

abundance: few
v_gene: TRBV6-1
j_gene: TRBJ1-2
d_gene: NA
CDR3nt: TGTGCCAGCACCCCAGGGTCAGAGGATTATGGCTACACCTTC
CDR3aa: CASTPGSEDYGYTF

abundance: NA
v_gene: TRBV10-3
j_gene: TRBJ1-2
d_gene: NA
CDR3nt: TGTGCCATCAGTGACCCCCGGATAGGCTATGGCTACACCTTC
CDR3aa: CAISDPRIGYGYTF

abundance: many
v_gene: TRBV30
j_gene: TRBJ2-1
d_gene: TRBD2
CDR3nt: TGTGCCTGGAGTGTATGGAGGACTAGCGGGAGGCACACTGAGCAGTTCTTC
CDR3aa: CAWSVWRTSGRHTEQFF

abundance: few
v_gene: TRBV7-6
j_gene: TRBJ2-7
d_gene: TRBD1
CDR3nt: TGTGCCAGCAGCCCCGGGACAGGCGAAAGCTCCTACGAGCAGTACTTC
CDR3aa: CASSPGTGESSYEQYF

abundance: many
v_gene: TRBV7-9
j_gene: TRBJ2-5
d_gene: NA
CDR3nt: TGTGCCAGCAGCTTAGGGGCCCAAGAGACCCAGTACTTC
CDR3aa: CASSLGAQETQYF

abundance: NA
v_gene: TRBV19
j_gene: TRBJ2-3
d_gene: NA
CDR3nt: TGTGCCAGTAGTATCCGGAAGAGCACAGATACGCAGTATTTT
CDR3aa: CASSIRKSTDTQYF

abundance: NA
v_gene: TRBV12-3/TRBV12-4
j_gene: TRBJ1-4
d_gene: TRBD1
CDR3nt: TGTGCCAGCAGTAGTTTGCCGGGACAGGGTTCTGAAAAACTGTTTTTT
CDR3aa: CASSSLPGQGSEKLFF

abundance: many
v_gene: TRBV20-1
j_gene: TRBJ2-7
d_gene: NA
CDR3nt: TGCAGTGCCCCACTCAGAGATAGGTTCTACGAGCAGTACTTC
CDR3aa: CSAPLRDRFYEQYF

abundance: NA
v_gene: TRBV6-2/TRBV6-3
j_gene: TRBJ2-1
d_gene: NA
CDR3nt: TGTGCCAGCAGTCTCCGGGATTTGTACAATGAGCAGTTCTTC
CDR3aa: CASSLRDLYNEQFF

abundance: NA
v_gene: TRBV7-3
j_gene: TRBJ2-6
d_gene: NA
CDR3nt: TGTGCCAGCAGCCCCGATCCCAGGCCCGGAGGGGCCAACGTCCTGACTTTC
CDR3aa: CASSPDPRPGGANVLTF

abundance: many
v_gene: TRBV12-3/TRBV12-4
j_gene: TRBJ2-3
d_gene: TRBD2
CDR3nt: TGTGCCAGCAGTTTACTAGCGGGAGGAATAGCAGATACGCAGTATTTT
CDR3aa: CASSLLAGGIADTQYF

abundance: many
v_gene: TRBV7-9
j_gene: TRBJ1-1
d_gene: NA
CDR3nt: TGTGCCAGCACCCCTCGTGGGGGTGTAACTGAAGCTTTCTTT
CDR3aa: CASTPRGGVTEAFF

abundance: few
v_gene: TRBV4-1
j_gene: TRBJ1-2
d_gene: TRBD1
CDR3nt: TGCGCCAGCAGCCAAGAGACAGGGTACTATGGCTACACCTTC
CDR3aa: CASSQETGYYGYTF

abundance: few
v_gene: TRBV29-1
j_gene: TRBJ2-7
d_gene: TRBD2
CDR3nt: TGCAGCGTTGAAGATGGGACTACTAGTCCCGAGCAGTACTTC
CDR3aa: CSVEDGTTSPEQYF

abundance: few
v_gene: TRBV6-5
j_gene: TRBJ2-5
d_gene: NA
CDR3nt: TGTGCCAGCAGTTCTCACCTGGCGGGGGCCCAAGAGACCCAGTACTTC
CDR3aa: CASSSHLAGAQETQYF

abundance: many
v_gene: TRBV20-1
j_gene: TRBJ2-7
d_gene: NA
CDR3nt: TGCAGTGCCGCCTTCAGCCTCGAGCAGTACTTC
CDR3aa: CSAAFSLEQYF

abundance: many
v_gene: TRBV7-8
j_gene: TRBJ2-1
d_gene: TRBD2
CDR3nt: TGTGCCAGCAGTAAATTTAGCGGGATCTCCTACAATGAGCAGTTCTTC
CDR3aa: CASSKFSGISYNEQFF

abundance: many
v_gene: TRBV11-3
j_gene: TRBJ2-1
d_gene: NA
CDR3nt: TGTGCCAGCAGCCCCCACTGGGCGGGGGAGCAGTTCTTC
CDR3aa: CASSPHWAGEQFF

abundance: few
v_gene: TRBV6-1
j_gene: TRBJ2-1
d_gene: NA
CDR3nt: TGTGCCAGCAGTGAAGTGGACCCGCAGTTCTTC
CDR3aa: CASSEVDPQFF

abundance: few
v_gene: TRBV4-1
j_gene: TRBJ1-4
d_gene: NA
CDR3nt: TGCGCCAGCAGGGCATTCAGGGGTTTCGTGGGTGAAAAACTGTTTTTT
CDR3aa: CASRAFRGFVGEKLFF

abundance: many
v_gene: TRBV20-1
j_gene: TRBJ2-1
d_gene: TRBD2
CDR3nt: TGCAGTGCTCCCAAAGGTGCTAGCGGGGTCCCTCGGAATGAGCAGTTCTTC
CDR3aa: CSAPKGASGVPRNEQFF